Listed below are T cell receptor beta chains from one sample, sequenced in a study of regulatory T cells in long-lasting Graves disease. TCRdb reprocessed the multiplex PCR reads with MiXCR, giving one entry per CDR3 protein. Found here are some 200,000 distinct CDR3 sequences, 15% to 20% of them singletons; the top ten hold about 10%. This sample was also put to use in a study of T cells in Graves' hyperthyroidism and ophthalmopathy.

This sample comprised peripheral blood mononuclear cells (PBMCs), obtained at new diagnosis, from a patient treated with antithyroid drugs. These receptors all stem from a woman aged 25-40 years with Graves disease. CDR3s include the opening cysteine and the closing phenylalanine or tryptophan. The D gene is left open where the match is weak. The size entry is marked missing in some rows and otherwise reads once, few, many or a size class.

D gene	clone size	V gene	J gene	CDR3 protein	CDR3 DNA
TRBD1	-	TRBV10-2	TRBJ2-2	CASLWRTGNTGELFF	TGCGCCAGCCTCTGGAGGACAGGGAACACCGGGGAGCTGTTTTTT
TRBD2	many	TRBV19	TRBJ2-7	CASSISTGGGVKYF	TGTGCCAGTAGTATCTCCACGGGAGGGGGAGTGAAGTACTTC
TRBD1	-	TRBV7-8	TRBJ2-2	CASSSGQVGELFF	TGTGCCAGCAGCTCGGGACAGGTCGGGGAGCTGTTTTTT
-	many	TRBV24-1	TRBJ2-7	CATSAPGDLTEQYF	TGTGCCACCAGTGCCCCAGGGGACTTAACCGAGCAGTACTTC
TRBD1	-	TRBV3-1	TRBJ1-5	CASSQGQGGEPQHF	TGTGCCAGCAGCCAAGGACAGGGGGGTGAGCCCCAGCATTTT
TRBD2	-	TRBV20-1	TRBJ2-2	CSAPAGGMGGELFF	TGCAGTGCTCCGGCGGGGGGAATGGGCGGGGAGCTGTTTTTT
TRBD1	many	TRBV11-2	TRBJ2-4	CASSDTSGGIIQYF	TGTGCCAGCAGCGACACCTCAGGGGGTATCATTCAGTACTTC
-	many	TRBV20-1	TRBJ1-3	CSARREGRSSGNTIYF	TGCAGTGCTAGACGGGAGGGGAGGAGCTCTGGAAACACCATATATTTT
TRBD1	-	TRBV28	TRBJ1-2	CASYLQTGGAVIGYGYTF	TGTGCCAGCTACTTACAAACAGGGGGCGCGGTAATTGGTTATGGCTACACCTTC
-	few	TRBV6-4	TRBJ2-2	CASSDSVRGGITGELFF	TGTGCCAGCAGTGACTCCGTTAGAGGAGGAATCACCGGGGAGCTGTTTTTT
-	many	TRBV20-1	TRBJ1-2	CSARAPWAGSPNYGYTF	TGCAGTGCTAGAGCGCCGTGGGCAGGGTCCCCTAACTATGGCTACACCTTC
-	few	TRBV7-6	TRBJ2-7	CASSTDRGRSYEQYF	TGTGCCAGCAGCACGGACCGGGGCAGGTCCTACGAGCAGTACTTC
TRBD1	-	TRBV27	TRBJ1-1	CASSPSGGGLGTEAFF	TGTGCCAGCAGTCCCTCAGGGGGCGGGTTGGGCACTGAAGCTTTCTTT
-	many	TRBV6-2/TRBV6-3	TRBJ2-3	CASSVTTSTDTQYF	TGTGCCAGCAGTGTGACAACCAGCACAGATACGCAGTATTTT
-	many	TRBV28	TRBJ2-7	CASKRHSSSYEQYF	TGTGCCAGCAAGCGACATTCGAGCTCCTACGAGCAGTACTTC
TRBD2	many	TRBV20-1	TRBJ2-1	CSACPIGAGGPHNEQFF	TGCAGTGCTTGCCCTATCGGAGCGGGGGGACCTCACAATGAGCAGTTCTTC
-	many	TRBV6-1	TRBJ1-6	CASSEDFNSPLHF	TGTGCCAGCAGTGAAGATTTCAATTCACCCCTCCACTTT
-	many	TRBV12-3/TRBV12-4	TRBJ1-4	CASTRTNEKLFF	TGTGCCAGCACCCGGACAAATGAAAAACTGTTTTTT
-	many	TRBV6-1	TRBJ1-2	CASREAAGSFNYGYTF	TGTGCCAGCAGGGAGGCAGCGGGAAGTTTTAACTATGGCTACACCTTC
-	-	TRBV2	TRBJ1-5	CASMKGGNQTQHF	TGTGCCAGCATGAAGGGCGGCAATCAGACCCAGCATTTT
-	many	TRBV4-1	TRBJ2-5	CASSRLGGEVYF	TGCGCCAGCAGCCGACTCGGAGGGGAGGTGTACTTC
TRBD2	few	TRBV5-5	TRBJ2-3	CASSWGLARGDTQYF	TGTGCCAGCAGCTGGGGACTAGCCCGGGGGGATACGCAGTATTTT
-	many	TRBV2	TRBJ2-2	CASWGTVSTGELFF	TGTGCCAGCTGGGGAACCGTAAGCACCGGGGAGCTGTTTTTT
-	many	TRBV27	TRBJ2-3	CATTPGVGGTQYF	TGTGCCACTACCCCGGGGGTGGGAGGTACGCAGTATTTT
-	many	TRBV6-4	TRBJ1-1	CASSGQPNTEAFF	TGTGCCAGCAGTGGACAGCCGAACACTGAAGCTTTCTTT
-	many	TRBV15	TRBJ1-4	CATSRGEGGEKLFF	TGTGCCACCAGCAGAGGGGAGGGGGGTGAAAAACTGTTTTTT
TRBD2	many	TRBV7-2	TRBJ2-7	CASSLTGLLAGDSYEQYF	TGTGCCAGCAGCTTAACAGGGTTGCTAGCGGGTGATTCCTACGAGCAGTACTTC
-	-	TRBV2	TRBJ1-4	CASRTRPLGEKLFF	TGTGCCAGCAGAACCCGACCGCTTGGCGAAAAACTGTTTTTT
-	medium-sized	TRBV2	TRBJ2-3	CASSVGRPPDTQYF	TGTGCCAGCAGTGTGGGGCGTCCCCCAGATACGCAGTATTTT
TRBD1	few	TRBV7-6	TRBJ1-1	CASSPGQGENAFF	TGTGCCAGCAGCCCCGGACAGGGAGAGAACGCTTTCTTT
-	-	TRBV2	TRBJ1-2	CASREYNYGYTF	TGTGCCAGCAGGGAGTATAACTATGGCTACACCTTC
TRBD1	many	TRBV11-1	TRBJ1-2	CASSTPGTGFNYGYTF	TGTGCCAGCAGCACGCCCGGGACAGGATTTAACTATGGCTACACCTTC
TRBD2	many	TRBV20-1	TRBJ2-1	CSARDYSWSLLAASYNEQFF	TGCAGTGCTAGAGATTACAGTTGGAGCCTGCTAGCGGCCTCCTACAATGAGCAGTTCTTC
TRBD2	many	TRBV28	TRBJ2-7	CASRTRGGSYEQYF	TGTGCCAGCAGAACCCGGGGGGGCAGCTACGAGCAGTACTTC
-	-	TRBV18	TRBJ1-2	CASSSTVVDYGYTF	TGTGCCAGCTCATCTACAGTGGTCGACTATGGCTACACCTTC
TRBD1	many	TRBV6-1	TRBJ1-6	CASSPWDRGNSPLHF	TGTGCCAGCAGTCCTTGGGACAGGGGCAATTCACCCCTCCACTTT
TRBD1	many	TRBV20-1	TRBJ1-1	CSAPGQGALRVTEAFF	TGCAGTGCCCCGGGACAGGGGGCCCTCAGGGTCACTGAAGCTTTCTTT
TRBD2	many	TRBV28	TRBJ2-7	CATRLAGRYEQYF	TGTGCCACCAGACTAGCGGGCCGGTACGAGCAGTACTTC
-	-	TRBV10-3	TRBJ1-3	CAPGEGLGGNTIYF	TGTGCCCCCGGGGAGGGGCTGGGTGGAAACACCATATATTTT
-	many	TRBV20-1	TRBJ1-2	CSARDLGGLYGYTF	TGCAGTGCTAGAGATTTGGGAGGGCTCTATGGCTACACCTTC
TRBD1	-	TRBV28	TRBJ1-1	CASSGTGGADTEAFF	TGTGCCAGCAGTGGGACAGGGGGCGCAGACACTGAAGCTTTCTTT
-	many	TRBV10-3	TRBJ2-7	CAIRDSVLPGEQYF	TGTGCCATCAGGGACAGTGTCCTGCCTGGGGAGCAGTACTTC
TRBD1	many	TRBV11-2	TRBJ2-4	CASSLRQGLAKNIQYF	TGTGCCAGCAGCCTAAGACAGGGGCTAGCCAAAAACATTCAGTACTTC
TRBD2	-	TRBV20-1	TRBJ2-3	CSAPPGRARADTQYF	TGCAGTGCCCCTCCCGGGAGGGCACGAGCAGATACGCAGTATTTT
TRBD1	many	TRBV28	TRBJ1-1	CASSFPGQGEKEAFF	TGTGCCAGCAGTTTTCCCGGACAGGGGGAGAAAGAAGCTTTCTTT
-	-	TRBV3-1	TRBJ2-5	CASSQERLHSETQYF	TGTGCCAGCAGCCAGGAGAGACTACATTCTGAGACCCAGTACTTC
-	many	TRBV6-5	TRBJ1-2	CASSYEGNGYTF	TGTGCCAGCAGTTACGAAGGGAATGGCTACACCTTC
TRBD2	many	TRBV6-2/TRBV6-3	TRBJ2-3	CASSVLAGETDTQYF	TGTGCCAGCAGTGTCTTAGCGGGGGAAACAGATACGCAGTATTTT
TRBD2	-	TRBV11-2	TRBJ2-5	CASSLAQRDRETQYF	TGTGCCAGCAGCTTAGCCCAGCGGGATCGAGAGACCCAGTACTTC
-	many	TRBV28	TRBJ1-6	CAITGGDPYNSPLHF	TGTGCCATCACGGGGGGGGACCCCTATAATTCACCCCTCCACTTT
-	-	TRBV27	TRBJ1-1	CASRGGGNTEAFF	TGTGCCAGCAGGGGCGGTGGGAACACTGAAGCTTTCTTT
TRBD2	few	TRBV6-5	TRBJ2-1	CASSYATSGRVNEQFF	TGTGCCAGCAGTTACGCCACTAGCGGGAGGGTAAATGAGCAGTTCTTC
-	many	TRBV11-2	TRBJ1-1	CASRILRENTEAFF	TGTGCCAGCAGGATTTTAAGGGAGAACACTGAAGCTTTCTTT